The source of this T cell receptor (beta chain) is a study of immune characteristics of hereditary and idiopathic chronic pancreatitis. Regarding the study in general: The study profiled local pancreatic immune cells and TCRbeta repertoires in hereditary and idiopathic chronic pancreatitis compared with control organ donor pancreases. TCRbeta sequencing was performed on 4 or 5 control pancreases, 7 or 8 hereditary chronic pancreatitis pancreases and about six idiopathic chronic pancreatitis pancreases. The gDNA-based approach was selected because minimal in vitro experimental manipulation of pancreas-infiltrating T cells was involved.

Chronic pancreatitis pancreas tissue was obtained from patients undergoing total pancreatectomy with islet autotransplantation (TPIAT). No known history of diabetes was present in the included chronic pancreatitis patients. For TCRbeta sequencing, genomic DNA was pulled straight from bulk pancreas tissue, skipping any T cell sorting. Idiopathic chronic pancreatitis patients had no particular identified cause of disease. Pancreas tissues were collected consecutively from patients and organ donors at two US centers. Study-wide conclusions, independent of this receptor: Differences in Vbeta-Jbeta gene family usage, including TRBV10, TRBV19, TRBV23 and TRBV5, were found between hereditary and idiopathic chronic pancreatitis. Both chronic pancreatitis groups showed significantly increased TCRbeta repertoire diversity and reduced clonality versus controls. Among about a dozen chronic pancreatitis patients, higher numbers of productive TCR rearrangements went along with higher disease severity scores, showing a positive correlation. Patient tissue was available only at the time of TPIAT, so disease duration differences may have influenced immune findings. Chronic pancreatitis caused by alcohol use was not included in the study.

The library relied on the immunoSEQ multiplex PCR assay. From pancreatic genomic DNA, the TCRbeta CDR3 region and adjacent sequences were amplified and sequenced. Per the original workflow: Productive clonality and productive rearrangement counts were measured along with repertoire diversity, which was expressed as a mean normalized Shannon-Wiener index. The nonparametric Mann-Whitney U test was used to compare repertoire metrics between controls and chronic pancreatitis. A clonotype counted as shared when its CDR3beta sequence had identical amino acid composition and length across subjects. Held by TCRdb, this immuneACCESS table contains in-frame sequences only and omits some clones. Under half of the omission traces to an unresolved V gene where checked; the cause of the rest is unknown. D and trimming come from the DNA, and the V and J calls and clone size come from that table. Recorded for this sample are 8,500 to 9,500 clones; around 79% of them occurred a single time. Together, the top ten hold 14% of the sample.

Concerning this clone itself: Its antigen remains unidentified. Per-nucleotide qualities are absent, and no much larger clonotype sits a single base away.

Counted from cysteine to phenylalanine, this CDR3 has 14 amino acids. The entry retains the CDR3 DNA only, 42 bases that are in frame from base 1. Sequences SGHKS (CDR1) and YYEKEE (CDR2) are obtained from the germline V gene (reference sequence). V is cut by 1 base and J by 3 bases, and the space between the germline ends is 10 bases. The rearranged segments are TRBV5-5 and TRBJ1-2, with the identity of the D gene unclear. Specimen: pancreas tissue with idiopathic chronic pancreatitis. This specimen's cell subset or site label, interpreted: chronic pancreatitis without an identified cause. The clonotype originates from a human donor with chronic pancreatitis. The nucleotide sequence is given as TGTGCCAGCAGCTTGATTCCTGAACACTATGGCTACACCTTC. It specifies CASSLIPEHYGYTF.